This T cell receptor beta chain was documented in a study of T cell repertoires in aging, cancer and after chemotherapy. General study points: Healthy donors lost TCR diversity with age mainly through richness, cancer patients through richness and evenness.

Peripheral blood genomic DNA, not sorted cells or RNA, was the template. TRB rearrangements spanning V, D and J were amplified using mixed TRB-A/B primers. Each CDR3 protein gets one entry after TCRdb re-called the multiplex PCR reads with MiXCR. The sample has around 13,000 distinct CDR3 sequences, around 30% seen once. This clonotype is judged large. Antigen specificity is unknown. Germline CDR1 and CDR2: MNHEY and SVGEGT. The V segment lost 6 bases and the J segment 7 bases; nucleotides outside the gene matches: 9. The CDR3 covers 15 residues. The V and J genes are TRBV6-2 or TRBV6-3 and TRBJ2-1; 10 bases match TRBD2. Sample: blood. This receptor was obtained from a human donor with a blood cancer. CDR3 protein: CASSSAGGPRNEQFF. The CDR3 DNA reads TGTGCCAGCAGCTCAGCGGGGGGGCCGAGGAATGAGCAGTTCTTC.